The clone carrying this T cell receptor (beta chain) occurred many times. What it binds is unknown. Trimming removed 7 bases at V and 9 bases at J, with 13 bases between. This CDR3 has 12 amino acids. Germline V gene sequence: CDR1 MDHEN, CDR2 SYDVKM. This entry comes from a study of blood T cells in healthy people across ages. Study-wide points: Age brought a roughly linear fall in TCR beta diversity measured per million T cells. Whereas aged donors had fewer naive CD4+ cells, long-lived donors had more of them and higher diversity.

A sample-barcoded 5' primer and a J-beta primer mix were used in a second PCR of about 7 to 11 cycles. TCRdb recomputed calls from the 5' RACE reads with MiXCR, one row per CDR3 protein. The repertoire holds some 890,000 distinct CDR3 sequences, with about 28% as singletons. The same sample was also studied in work on T cells of mothers and their children. From that paper: Every mother supplied over 9 million TCR beta CDR3 reads and every child around 3 million.

The receptor was derived from a woman aged 40 to 50 in good health. The specimen was blood. The chain recombines TRBV28 with TRBJ2-1, with D perhaps matching TRBD1 or TRBD2 (5 bases each). The CDR3 protein is CASTPFGGEQFF. The CDR3 bases are TGTGCCAGCACCCCTTTTGGGGGTGAGCAGTTCTTC.